This T cell receptor (beta chain) was identified in a study of post-analysis software for immune sequencing data. In this sample, this clonotype turned up once. Its specificity is unknown. General study findings and limits: Samples from one preparation batch, clustered by F measure, grouped strongly together. When patients were compared with controls, five TRBV segments were more frequent, TRBV5-6, TRBV5-1 and TRBV20-1 among them.

cDNA libraries of TCR beta carried unique molecular identifiers. Each CDR3 protein gets one entry after TCRdb re-called the PCR reads with MiXCR. The table includes around 200,000 distinct CDR3 sequences, roughly 30% detected once. The CDR3 consists of 14 residues. The germline CDR1 and CDR2 sequences are SGHRS and YFSETQ. V lost 2 bases and J lost 1, with 9 bases in between. The source material was blood. This sequence joins TRBV5-1 and TRBJ2-5, with D perhaps TRBD2 (5 bases). The sequence was obtained from a girl younger than 18 with multiple sclerosis. CDR3 sequence: CASSLAESQETQYF. The CDR3, as DNA: TGCGCCAGCAGCTTAGCGGAGTCCCAAGAGACCCAGTACTTC.